This TCR beta chain emerged from a study of CXCR3-negative and CXCR3-positive naive CD8 T cells. Looking at the study overall: The study obtained roughly 130 million TRB reads, about 1.5 +/- 0.3 million per library. Study-level results: Once cells were cryopreserved, CXCR3 expression went down partly, and most assays used fresh PBMCs.

5' RACE that incorporated UMI labels was used to prepare the TRB cDNA libraries. No DNA is given; TCRdb re-called the 5' RACE reads and lists each CDR3 protein once. The data include tens of thousands of distinct CDR3 sequences; the top ten clones carry 15%. Per the germline V gene, CDR1 is LGHNA and CDR2 is YNFKEQ. The CDR3 is made up of 15 amino acids. On this clonotype: Its antigen is not identified.

The clonotype comes from a human donor in good health. Some clones in this sample may be carry-over from other donors' samples. Sequencing input: memory CD8+ T cells from blood. The chain combines TRBV4-2 with TRBJ1-2; the TRBD1 assignment by TCRdb is unverifiable without DNA. The CDR3 protein is CASSQELGGAGGYTF.